This T cell receptor (beta chain) was retrieved from a study of blood T cells in healthy people across ages. With V trimmed by 1 base and J by 8 bases, 7 bases remained unmatched. Per germline, CDR1 SGHKS and CDR2 YYEKEE (reference sequence). The CDR3 sequence is 15 residues long. It was with a sample-barcoded 5' primer and a J-beta primer mix that a second PCR of roughly 7 to 12 cycles was run. Every cDNA was tagged by a template-switch adaptor with 12 random nucleotides. Every sample returned 3 million or more CDR3-containing paired-end reads. TCRdb reanalysed the 5' RACE reads using MiXCR and keeps one entry per CDR3 protein. The table has approximately 800,000 distinct CDR3 sequences, about 36% seen once. Isolation yielded PBMCs, at least 7 million per sample, in every case. This clonotype was observed at least ten times.

The sequenced material came from blood. The chain carries TRBV5-5 and TRBJ1-2, with 11 positions matching TRBD1. The TCR sequence derives from a man between 18 and 35 years old in good health. This CDR3 is CASSLRDRGIEGYTF. For the CDR3, the DNA is TGTGCCAGCAGCTTGAGGGACAGGGGGATAGAAGGCTACACCTTC. Drawing the rest from reference TRBV5-5 and TRBJ1-2, the complete variable domain is DAGVTQSPTHLIKTRGQQVTLRCSPISGHKSVSWYQQVLGQGPQFIFQYYEKEERGRGNFPDRFSARQFPNYSSELNVNALLLGDSALYLCASSLRDRGIEGYTFGSGTRLTVV.